The 27 T cell receptor beta chains given below trace back to one sample, sequenced in a study of cytomegalovirus exposure and HLA in healthy donors. Researchers ran the PCR with 60 Vbeta and 13 Jbeta primers. Generated by immunoSEQ multiplex PCR, the TCRdb table keeps only in-frame clones and is missing some. The data hold under 300,000 clones, with 80% to 95% observed a single time. Sequencing used PBMCs. These receptors originate from a girl aged 2-15 years in good health and CMV-seronegative.

The chain combines TRBV28 with TRBJ1-2, with TRBD1 as a possible D gene (5 bases). V gave up 3 bases and J gave up 7 bases, with 18 bases separating them. This CDR3 is 15 amino acids long. CDR1 MDHEN and CDR2 SYDVKM come from the germline V gene. Written as DNA, the CDR3 is TGTGCCAGCAGTTTCGGGGGAGGGGCGCTAGTTGGCTACACCTTC. This gives the protein CASSFGGGALVGYTF.

This chain links TRBV10-3 with TRBJ2-3; TRBD2 agrees at 7 bases. CDR1 ENHRY and CDR2 SYGVKD come from the germline V gene. The CDR3 consists of 17 residues. With V trimmed by 7 bases and J by 5 bases, 18 bases remained unmatched. The CDR3 bases are TGTGCCATCAAGATCGGGGCTAGCGGAGAGGGGTTAGATACGCAGTATTTT. Protein product: CAIKIGASGEGLDTQYF.

This chain connects TRBV10-1 to TRBJ2-2, with TRBD1 matching 7 bases. Germline V gives CDR1 WNHNN, CDR2 SYGVQD (reference sequence). CDR3 length equals 12 residues. After removal of 6 bases from V and 5 bases from J, the junction contained 0 bases not matched to a gene. In DNA form, the CDR3 reads TGCGCCAGCAGGGGACAGACCGGGGAGCTGTTTTTT. It encodes CASRGQTGELFF.

The chain recombines TRBV6-5 with TRBJ2-3; unclear D gene. Trimming took off 6 bases at V and 2 bases at J, with 6 bases between the two ends. Germline V gene data show CDR1 as MNHEY and CDR2 as SVGAGI. There are 12 residues in the CDR3. CDR3 bases: TGTGCCAGCAGGTCTAACACAGATACGCAGTATTTT. As protein: CASRSNTDTQYF.

The chain combines TRBV28 with TRBJ2-3; 9 bases are shared with TRBD1. The V gene end was trimmed by 3 bases and the J gene end by 5 bases; junction bases not matched to a gene: 0. CDR3 size: 13 residues. Germline V lookup: CDR1 MDHEN, CDR2 SYDVKM. This chain's CDR3 is CASSLDRGDTQYF. CDR3 DNA sequence: TGTGCCAGCAGTTTGGACAGGGGAGATACGCAGTATTTT.

The rearrangement uses TRBV11-2 and TRBJ2-7; TRBD2 matches at 7 bases. From germline, CDR1 is SGHAT and CDR2 FQNNGV. The CDR3 extends over 14 amino acids. V lost 6 bases and J lost 3; bases outside the gene matches: 8. The CDR3 loop is CASSHERGHYEQYF. Here the CDR3 DNA reads TGTGCCAGCAGTCATGAGCGGGGTCACTACGAGCAGTACTTC.

Points on this clone: This same CDR3 is encoded by further DNA sequences in the sample. The rearrangement joins TRBV30 to TRBJ2-3; D gene unclear. This CDR3 contains 13 residues. Trimming removed 0 bases at V and 0 bases at J, with 4 bases between. Germline loops: CDR1 GTSNPN, CDR2 SVGIG (reference sequence). DNA of the CDR3: TGTGCCTGGAGTGTAGCTAGCACAGATACGCAGTATTTT. Its protein is CAWSVASTDTQYF.

The J gene is TRBJ1-1, the V gene TRBV7-2; D is perhaps TRBD1 (5 bases). The V and J ends lost 4 bases and 5 bases respectively, with 11 bases between them. The germline V gene has CDR1 SGHTA and CDR2 FQGNSA. The CDR3 is 13 amino acids. The CDR3 coding sequence is TGTGCCAGCAGCTCTAGGGGTTATACTGAAGCTTTCTTT. This encodes CASSSRGYTEAFF.

V gene TRBV6-6 combines with J gene TRBJ1-4; TRBD1 matches at 7 bases. Germline loops: CDR1 MNHNY, CDR2 SVGAGI (reference sequence). Germline trimming cut 0 bases from V and 7 bases from J; bases unmatched to any gene: 5. The CDR3 spans 15 residues. The CDR3 DNA reads as TGTGCCAGCAGTTACTCGGGACAGAGATTTGAAAAACTGTTTTTT. Translation gives CASSYSGQRFEKLFF.

This clone was found a few times. The chain recombines TRBV29-1 with TRBJ2-6; D is possibly TRBD1 (6 bases). The CDR3 runs to 14 residues. The V gene's germline CDR1 is SQVTM and CDR2 ANQGSEA. The germline V and J ends were trimmed by 4 bases and 4 bases, with 11 bases remaining between them. CDR3 amino acids: CSVVQGTGANVLTF. CDR3 bases: TGCAGCGTTGTACAGGGTACCGGGGCCAACGTCCTGACTTTC.

This chain uses TRBV9 with TRBJ1-6; TRBD1 is a possible D gene (6 bases). V was clipped by 1 base and J by 1 base, with 12 bases between them. Germline CDR1 and CDR2: SGDLS and YYNGEE. This CDR3 region has 17 residues. In DNA, the CDR3 is TGTGCCAGCAGCGTATCAGGGGACGGATCCTATAATTCACCCCTCCACTTT. Amino acid sequence: CASSVSGDGSYNSPLHF.

The rearrangement uses TRBV2 and TRBJ2-2; D gene ambiguous. Trimming shortened V by 4 bases and J by 7 bases, and 7 bases separated the two germline ends. Per the germline V gene, CDR1 is SNHLY and CDR2 is FYNNEI. The CDR3 is 12 amino acids. This chain's CDR3 is CASSVTGGELFF. DNA of the CDR3: TGTGCCAGCAGTGTTACCGGCGGGGAGCTGTTTTTT.

This clone was counted a single time. The rearrangement joins TRBV30 to TRBJ1-2, with D perhaps TRBD1 (5 bases). Germline lookup yields CDR1 GTSNPN and CDR2 SVGIG (reference sequence). V was cut by 3 bases and J by 8 bases, with 13 bases left in between. The CDR3 is made up of 12 amino acids. CDR3 DNA sequence: TGTGCCTGGAGAGAAGGGGTAGGGGGCTACACCTTC. It codes for CAWREGVGGYTF. Looking up the rest from reference TRBV30 and TRBJ1-2 gives the full variable domain: SQTIHQWPATLVQPVGSPLSLECTVEGTSNPNLYWYRQAAGRGLQLLFYSVGIGQISSEVPQNLSASRPQDRQFILSSKKLLLSDSGFYLCAWREGVGGYTFGSGTRLTVV.

This clone was seen just once. The chain joins TRBV2 to TRBJ1-1, with TRBD1 identical over 8 bases. This CDR3 comprises 15 residues. CDR1 is SNHLY, CDR2 FYNNEI, per germline. V shed 8 bases and J 0 bases; nucleotides not matched to a gene: 8. CDR3 nucleotides: TGTGCCAGCCCTAATGACAGGGGTCTGAACACTGAAGCTTTCTTT. This sequence encodes CASPNDRGLNTEAFF.

The chain recombines TRBV11-2 with TRBJ1-6, with D hard to call. CDR3 length: 15 amino acids. V dropped 0 bases and J dropped 7 bases, with 10 bases sitting between them. CDR1 is SGHAT, CDR2 FQNNGV, per germline. In DNA, the CDR3 is TGTGCCAGCAGCTTAGAAATTGTAAAAAATTCACCCCTCCACTTT. This encodes CASSLEIVKNSPLHF.

This chain uses TRBV10-3 with TRBJ2-2, with 7 positions matching TRBD2. V gave up 2 bases and J gave up 6 bases; unmatched junction bases: 3. Germline loops: CDR1 ENHRY, CDR2 SYGVKD. This CDR3 has 14 residues. The CDR3 nucleotides are TGTGCCATCAGTGAGCGGGAGGTCGCCGGGGAGCTGTTTTTT. Translating gives CAISEREVAGELFF.

The chain is built from TRBV6-5 and TRBJ2-7; D is possibly TRBD2 (6 bases). Germline lookup yields CDR1 MNHEY and CDR2 SVGAGI. Trimming cost V 0 bases and J 5 bases, with 17 bases left between them. The CDR3 runs to 16 residues. This chain's CDR3 is CASSYSSSRESDEQYF. As DNA, the CDR3 is TGTGCCAGCAGTTACTCTTCTAGCCGGGAGAGCGACGAGCAGTACTTC.

This clone was seen just once. The chain couples TRBV5-1 to TRBJ1-2; 10 bases align to TRBD1. Germline V gene lookup returns CDR1 SGHRS and CDR2 YFSETQ. J gave up 5 bases and V 7 bases, and 8 bases lay outside the gene matches. The CDR3 sequence is 14 residues long. CDR3 in amino acids: CASGNQDRGYGYTF. CDR3 bases: TGCGCCAGCGGTAATCAGGACAGGGGGTATGGCTACACCTTC.

V gene TRBV5-1 combines with J gene TRBJ1-1; 7 bases line up with TRBD1. This CDR3 has 15 residues. V dropped 5 bases and J dropped 0; count of bases not matched to a gene: 7. Germline lookup yields CDR1 SGHRS and CDR2 YFSETQ. CDR3 bases: TGCGCCAGCAGGGGACAAGGGGGCATGAACACTGAAGCTTTCTTT. Encoded protein: CASRGQGGMNTEAFF.

The chain uses TRBV28 and TRBJ1-1; TRBD1 matches 8 bases. Trimming removed 4 bases from V and 1 base from J; junction bases left unmatched: 5. There are 15 residues in the CDR3. CDR1 is MDHEN, CDR2 SYDVKM, per germline. CDR3 coding DNA: TGTGCCAGCAGTTCCCAGGGGGCTGGGAACACTGAAGCTTTCTTT. As protein: CASSSQGAGNTEAFF.

This clone was detected once. This chain uses TRBV28 with TRBJ1-4; 7 bases are shared with TRBD1. V trimming: 5 bases; J trimming: 7 bases; junction bases outside the gene matches: 7. The CDR3 runs 14 residues. Looked up from germline, CDR1 is MDHEN and CDR2 is SYDVKM. The CDR3 DNA sequence: TGTGCCAGCAGTCCGACAGGGATGGTTGAAAAACTGTTTTTT. Encoded protein: CASSPTGMVEKLFF.

The rearrangement links TRBV28 to TRBJ1-1; the D is unclear. Germline V CDR1 and CDR2: MDHEN, SYDVKM. The CDR3 consists of 15 residues. V was cut by 3 bases and J by 0 bases, with 11 bases left in between. This CDR3 reads CASSFTVLMNTEAFF. The CDR3 DNA follows: TGTGCCAGCAGTTTTACAGTCTTAATGAACACTGAAGCTTTCTTT.

The genes are TRBV19 and TRBJ1-2, with D possibly being TRBD1 (5 bases). This CDR3 is built from 14 residues. In germline, CDR1 is LNHDA, CDR2 SQIVND (reference sequence). V lost 6 bases to trimming and J lost 4 bases, with 15 bases between them. CDR3 DNA sequence: TGTGCCAGTAGGACCCCGGGACTTTCCTATGGCTACACCTTC. It specifies CASRTPGLSYGYTF.

The chain employs TRBV30 and TRBJ2-5; a possible D gene is TRBD1 (6 bases). Germline CDR1 is GTSNPN and CDR2 is SVGIG (reference sequence). V shed 0 bases and J shed 1 base, with 12 bases lying between them. The CDR3 runs 15 residues. The CDR3 here is CAWSVQGQPQETQYF. As DNA, the CDR3 is TGTGCCTGGAGTGTACAAGGACAGCCCCAAGAGACCCAGTACTTC.

The chain combines TRBV6-4 with TRBJ2-3; 7 bases line up with TRBD1. The V gene's germline CDR1 is MRHNA and CDR2 SNTAGT. V lost 3 bases to trimming and J lost 11 bases; unmatched junction nucleotides: 8. The CDR3 sequence is 13 residues long. The CDR3 is CASSEWDSAGQYF. Written as DNA, the CDR3 is TGTGCCAGCAGTGAATGGGACAGCGCGGGGCAGTATTTT.

The chain has TRBV18 and TRBJ1-6; D perhaps matches TRBD1 (6 bases). The CDR3 spans 18 residues. V gave up 0 bases and J gave up 8 bases, with 20 bases separating them. The germline gives CDR1 KGHSH, CDR2 LQKENI. The CDR3 loop is CASSPPPYQGLRDSPLHF. The CDR3 nucleotides read TGTGCCAGCTCACCACCTCCATATCAGGGGCTCAGGGATTCACCCCTCCACTTT.

The chain uses TRBV19 and TRBJ2-7; D possibly corresponds to TRBD2 (6 bases). CDR1 is LNHDA and CDR2 is SQIVND in the germline V gene (reference sequence). Trimming removed 11 bases from V and 7 bases from J, with 21 bases in between. CDR3 length equals 13 residues. The CDR3 region is CAASGVSLGEQYF. The CDR3 coding sequence is TGTGCCGCATCGGGGGTCTCCCTTGGAGAGCAGTACTTC.